This is a list of T cell receptor beta chains from one sample in a study of blood T cell repertoires in COVID-19. TCRdb's table, derived via immunoSEQ multiplex PCR, lists solely in-frame clones and lacks some. This repertoire shows a few hundred thousand clones, approximately 88% found once; its top ten account for around 1.2%. The sample consisted of PBMCs or T cells enriched from blood (not recorded which). The receptors stem from a middle-aged woman with acute COVID-19. The CDR3 runs from the conserved cysteine through the conserved F or W. The D gene is left open where the match is weak. Size values are once, few and many counts, or a class for expanded clones, and some rows have none.

TRBD2	TRBV2	-	15	TRBJ2-7	TGTGCCAGCAGTGAGACGGGACTAGCGAGTTACGAGCAGTACTTC	CASSETGLASYEQYF
-	TRBV11-1	-	12	TRBJ1-1	TGTGCCAGCAGCTTAGACGGCACTGAAGCTTTCTTT	CASSLDGTEAFF
-	TRBV30	once	14	TRBJ1-6	TGTGCCTGGACCTCGGAGGGATATAATTCACCCCTCCACTTT	CAWTSEGYNSPLHF
TRBD2	TRBV15	-	15	TRBJ2-1	TGTGCCACCAGCAGAGACCGGGAGGGCCTACATGAGCAGTTCTTC	CATSRDREGLHEQFF
-	TRBV18	once	14	TRBJ1-1	TGTGCCAGCTCACCCGTCAGGGGGAACACTGAAGCTTTCTTT	CASSPVRGNTEAFF
-	TRBV28	few	14	TRBJ1-1	TGTGCCAGCAGAGACCCGGGGGGGTTCACTGAAGCTTTCTTT	CASRDPGGFTEAFF
-	TRBV7-9	-	16	TRBJ2-6	TGTGCCAGCAGCTTAGTTGGGCTCTCTGGGGCCAACGTCCTGACTTTC	CASSLVGLSGANVLTF
-	TRBV4-1	-	16	TRBJ1-6	TGCGCCAGCAGACTATTCCCTAGCTCCTATAATTCACCCCTCCACTTT	CASRLFPSSYNSPLHF
-	TRBV9	-	11	TRBJ2-3	TGTGCCAGCGGGGGGAGGGATACGCAGTATTTT	CASGGRDTQYF
TRBD1	TRBV2	-	15	TRBJ2-5	TGTGCCAGCAGGGGACAGTTGGTCAGGGAAGAGACCCAGTACTTC	CASRGQLVREETQYF
-	TRBV9	-	18	TRBJ1-3	TGTGCCAGCAGCGTAGGGCAGGGAAGTAGTAACTCTGGAAACACCATATATTTT	CASSVGQGSSNSGNTIYF
TRBD1	TRBV6-1	-	16	TRBJ1-2	TGTGCCAGCAGTGAAGCGGTACAGGGGGCTTACTATGGCTACACCTTC	CASSEAVQGAYYGYTF
TRBD1	TRBV30	-	15	TRBJ2-3	TGTGCCTGGAGGGGACAGGTCACTAGCACAGATACGCAGTATTTT	CAWRGQVTSTDTQYF
TRBD2	TRBV4-3	-	16	TRBJ2-3	TGCGCCAGCAGCCAAGATGGGACTAGCGGGAGTTTTACGCAGTATTTT	CASSQDGTSGSFTQYF
TRBD2	TRBV5-5	-	15	TRBJ2-7	TGTGCCAGCAGCTTGGTGTTAGCGGGAGACTACGAGCAGTACTTC	CASSLVLAGDYEQYF
TRBD1	TRBV7-9	-	12	TRBJ2-7	TGTGCCAGCAGCCCTACAGGGGACGGGCAGTACTTC	CASSPTGDGQYF
TRBD1	TRBV7-3	-	17	TRBJ2-2	TGTGCCAGCAGCTACCACTGGACAGGGGCGAACACCGGGGAGCTGTTTTTT	CASSYHWTGANTGELFF
-	TRBV12-5	-	14	TRBJ1-4	TGTGCTAGTGCCCCAGGGGCCACTAATGAAAAACTGTTTTTT	CASAPGATNEKLFF
TRBD1	TRBV2	few	16	TRBJ2-2	TGTGCCAGCAGTGTAACGACAGGGGAGTGGACCGGGGAGCTGTTTTTT	CASSVTTGEWTGELFF
-	TRBV6-4	-	13	TRBJ2-1	TGTGCCAGCAGTGAGGGCGGGGTAACTGAGCAGTTCTTC	CASSEGGVTEQFF
TRBD1	TRBV25-1	-	16	TRBJ2-2	TGTGCCAGCAGTGAATCTGGGACAGGGTTTCCCGGGGAGCTGTTTTTT	CASSESGTGFPGELFF
-	TRBV5-1	-	14	TRBJ1-1	TGCGCCAGCAGCTTGGTAGAGGGAAACACTGAAGCTTTCTTT	CASSLVEGNTEAFF
TRBD1	TRBV6-5	once	16	TRBJ2-2	TGTGCCAGCAGTTCCCAGGGGGTACGCAACACCGGGGAGCTGTTTTTT	CASSSQGVRNTGELFF
-	TRBV25-1	-	16	TRBJ1-2	TGTGCCAGTTTTGACCCTTCCTACAGGGCTAACTATGGCTACACCTTC	CASFDPSYRANYGYTF
TRBD1	TRBV5-1	-	16	TRBJ1-5	TGCGCCAGCAGCCCCGGGACAGGGTTGGGCAATCAGCCCCAGCATTTT	CASSPGTGLGNQPQHF
-	TRBV12-5	-	12	TRBJ1-4	TGTGCTAGTGGGGCGGGTTGGGAAAAACTGTTTTTT	CASGAGWEKLFF
-	TRBV4-2	-	17	TRBJ2-1	TGTGCCAGCAGCCAAGCTCTACGGGGAGGCTCCTACAATGAGCAGTTCTTC	CASSQALRGGSYNEQFF
-	TRBV7-2	-	15	TRBJ2-1	TGTGCCAGTCTTGGGGGACTTAGCTCCTACAATGAGCAGTTCTTC	CASLGGLSSYNEQFF
-	TRBV11-3	few	14	TRBJ2-1	TGTGCCAGCAGCTTGGCAGATTCCTACAATGAGCAGTTCTTC	CASSLADSYNEQFF
TRBD2	TRBV19	-	15	TRBJ2-1	TGTGCCAGTAGTTTAGGACTAGCGGGATGGGGTGAGCAGTTCTTC	CASSLGLAGWGEQFF
TRBD2	TRBV3-1/TRBV3-2	-	16	TRBJ2-1	TGTGCCAGCAGCCCACGGACTAGCGGGAGGGGCGATGAGCAGTTCTTC	CASSPRTSGRGDEQFF
TRBD2	TRBV5-4	-	17	TRBJ2-1	TGTGCCAGCAGCATATTTAGCGGGAGAACATCCTACAATGAGCAGTTCTTC	CASSIFSGRTSYNEQFF
TRBD2	TRBV9	once	15	TRBJ2-5	TGTGCCAGCAGCGTAGCTAGCGGGGCACAAGAGACCCAGTACTTC	CASSVASGAQETQYF
-	TRBV19	-	16	TRBJ1-4	TGTGCCAGCCAGGGACGGGGGAAGGAAACTAATGAAAAACTGTTTTTT	CASQGRGKETNEKLFF
TRBD2	TRBV7-2	-	18	TRBJ2-7	TGTGCCAGCAGCCAATATGCTGATACGGGAGGGCCCTCCTACGAGCAGTACTTC	CASSQYADTGGPSYEQYF
TRBD1	TRBV27	-	14	TRBJ1-2	TGTGCCAGCAGACCTACAGGGGGGAACTATGGCTACACCTTC	CASRPTGGNYGYTF
-	TRBV18	-	15	TRBJ2-7	TGTGCCAGCTCACCACGGACGGGAGCTGCTTACGAGCAGTACTTC	CASSPRTGAAYEQYF
-	TRBV12-3/TRBV12-4	-	13	TRBJ1-1	TGTGCCAGCAGTTTAAACGCGGGCACTGAAGCTTTCTTT	CASSLNAGTEAFF
-	TRBV5-1	-	15	TRBJ1-2	TGCGCCAGCAGCCCCGGAGGGGTGGGGAACTATGGCTACACCTTC	CASSPGGVGNYGYTF
-	TRBV5-5	-	13	TRBJ2-7	TGTGCCAGCAGCCCGTGGGAGAACTACGAGCAGTACTTC	CASSPWENYEQYF
-	TRBV19	-	14	TRBJ1-2	TGTGCCAGCCGTCAGGGTCCGGGAGACTATGGCTACACCTTC	CASRQGPGDYGYTF
TRBD1	TRBV14	once	15	TRBJ1-2	TGTGCCAGCAGCGCCCTTCCCGGGACAGTGGGCGGCTACACCTTC	CASSALPGTVGGYTF
-	TRBV7-2	-	13	TRBJ2-1	TGTGCCAGCAGCTTAAGCTCGTCCGCAGAGCAGTTCTTC	CASSLSSSAEQFF
TRBD2	TRBV7-8	-	15	TRBJ2-1	TGTGCCAGCAGCGCGGGAGGGGGGTCCTACAATGAGCAGTTCTTC	CASSAGGGSYNEQFF
-	TRBV19	few	13	TRBJ1-2	TGTGCCAGTAGTATGGGGGGTGTAACTGGCTACACCTTC	CASSMGGVTGYTF
-	TRBV18	-	15	TRBJ1-3	TGTGCCAGCTCACCAGGCGGGTATCCTGGAAACACCATATATTTT	CASSPGGYPGNTIYF
TRBD2	TRBV5-1	-	15	TRBJ2-2	TGCGCCAGCAGCTTGGGGCTAGCGGGTGCCGGGGAGCTGTTTTTT	CASSLGLAGAGELFF
-	TRBV4-2	-	16	TRBJ2-7	TGTGCCAGCAGCATAAGGGCCCTGCAGGGTGACCACGAGCAGTACTTC	CASSIRALQGDHEQYF
-	TRBV6-5	-	14	TRBJ2-3	TGTGCCAGCTCCTACGCCAGGGGCACAGATACGCAGTATTTT	CASSYARGTDTQYF
TRBD2	TRBV18	-	17	TRBJ2-2	TGTGCCAGCTCACCGTTTTCCGGGAGGGCCTCGTCCGGGGAGCTGTTTTTT	CASSPFSGRASSGELFF
TRBD2	TRBV7-2	-	16	TRBJ2-5	TGTGCCAGCAGCTTTTCTAGCGGGAGTGGCCAAGAGACCCAGTACTTC	CASSFSSGSGQETQYF
-	TRBV5-5	-	14	TRBJ2-5	TGTGCCAGCAGCTATGAGCGGGTATCAGAGACCCAGTACTTC	CASSYERVSETQYF
TRBD2	TRBV7-9	few	16	TRBJ2-2	TGTGCCAGCAGCTTTAAAGCGGGAGGTGGCACCGGGGAGCTGTTTTTT	CASSFKAGGGTGELFF
-	TRBV7-9	-	15	TRBJ2-3	TGTGCCAGCAGCTTGGCGGGCAAAAGCACAGATACGCAGTATTTT	CASSLAGKSTDTQYF